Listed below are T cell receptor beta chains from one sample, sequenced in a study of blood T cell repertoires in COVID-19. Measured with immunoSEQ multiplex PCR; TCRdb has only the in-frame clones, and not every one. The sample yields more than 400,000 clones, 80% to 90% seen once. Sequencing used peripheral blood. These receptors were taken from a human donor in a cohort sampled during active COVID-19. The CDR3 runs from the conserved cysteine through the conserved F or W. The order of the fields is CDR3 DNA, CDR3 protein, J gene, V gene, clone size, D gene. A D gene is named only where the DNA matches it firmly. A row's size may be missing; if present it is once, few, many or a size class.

DNA: TGTGCCAGCACCCTAGATACTAGCGGGAGTGGGGCGGGAACGCAGTATTTT; CDR3: CASTLDTSGSGAGTQYF; J: TRBJ2-3; V: TRBV7-2; size: .; D: TRBD2
DNA: TGTGCCAGCAGTCTTACGGGGAACATTAATGAAAAACTGTTTTTT; CDR3: CASSLTGNINEKLFF; J: TRBJ1-4; V: TRBV28; size: .; D: .
DNA: TGCAGCGCTATGGGACTAAACACAGATACGCAGTATTTT; CDR3: CSAMGLNTDTQYF; J: TRBJ2-3; V: TRBV29-1; size: few; D: TRBD2
DNA: TGTGCCAGCAACCAGGGTTCGTACGAGCAGTACTTC; CDR3: CASNQGSYEQYF; J: TRBJ2-7; V: TRBV12-3/TRBV12-4; size: once; D: .
DNA: TGTGCCAGCAGGGCACTAGCGAGTGGCAATGAGCAGTTCTTC; CDR3: CASRALASGNEQFF; J: TRBJ2-1; V: TRBV6-4; size: once; D: TRBD2
DNA: TGTGCCAGCAGCGAGGGACAGGGTAACTATGGCTACACCTTC; CDR3: CASSEGQGNYGYTF; J: TRBJ1-2; V: TRBV5-4; size: .; D: TRBD1
DNA: TGCGCCAGCAGCCCCGGGACTAGCGGGAGCAGGGTGCAGTTCTTC; CDR3: CASSPGTSGSRVQFF; J: TRBJ2-1; V: TRBV5-1; size: .; D: TRBD2
DNA: TGTGCCAGCAGCCGAAATTTAGCGGAGAGCTCCTACGAGCAGTACTTC; CDR3: CASSRNLAESSYEQYF; J: TRBJ2-7; V: TRBV5-5; size: .; D: .
DNA: TGTGCCACCTCCCACGCGGGACAGGTTCAAGAGACCCAGTACTTC; CDR3: CATSHAGQVQETQYF; J: TRBJ2-5; V: TRBV6-5; size: .; D: TRBD1
DNA: TGTGCCAGCAGCCCTAGCTCGGGATACACAGATACGCAGTATTTT; CDR3: CASSPSSGYTDTQYF; J: TRBJ2-3; V: TRBV7-2; size: once; D: .
DNA: TGTGCCAGCAGAAAACAGAATGAGCAGTTCTTC; CDR3: CASRKQNEQFF; J: TRBJ2-1; V: TRBV6-5; size: .; D: .
DNA: TGCAGCGTTGAGGGACTGAGGTCCTACGAGCAGTACTTC; CDR3: CSVEGLRSYEQYF; J: TRBJ2-7; V: TRBV29-1; size: few; D: .
DNA: TGTGCCAGCGGGGACTGGGCTAACTATGGCTACACCTTC; CDR3: CASGDWANYGYTF; J: TRBJ1-2; V: TRBV12-3/TRBV12-4; size: few; D: .
DNA: TGCAGCGGGATGGGACAGGGGTCATACGAGCAGTACTTC; CDR3: CSGMGQGSYEQYF; J: TRBJ2-7; V: TRBV29-1; size: .; D: TRBD1
DNA: TGTGCCAGTAGTATAATAGTCGCCGGGGAGCTGTTTTTT; CDR3: CASSIIVAGELFF; J: TRBJ2-2; V: TRBV19; size: .; D: .
DNA: TGTGCCTGGAGTGTAGGGGACAGGGGTAATTCACCCCTCCACTTT; CDR3: CAWSVGDRGNSPLHF; J: TRBJ1-6; V: TRBV30; size: few; D: TRBD1
DNA: TGTGCCAGCGGCCCTTTCTACGAAAAACTGTTTTTT; CDR3: CASGPFYEKLFF; J: TRBJ1-4; V: TRBV3-1/TRBV3-2; size: .; D: .
DNA: TGTGCCTGGAGTATAGCATTAGGAGATACGCAGTATTTT; CDR3: CAWSIALGDTQYF; J: TRBJ2-3; V: TRBV30; size: once; D: .